This T cell receptor (beta chain) was found in a study of cytomegalovirus exposure and HLA in healthy donors. With 6 bases removed from V and 7 bases from J, the gap between germline ends came to 12 bases. This CDR3 region has 12 residues. Germline loops: CDR1 KGHSH, CDR2 LQKENI. A few counts support this clone. The PCR contained 60 Vbeta and 13 Jbeta primers. Libraries were prepared by immunoSEQ multiplex PCR; TCRdb keeps only in-frame clonotypes and omits some of them. The top ten clones hold over 2% of a sample with 100,000 to 150,000 clones, 73% of them seen once. V is TRBV18 and J is TRBJ1-1; a possible D gene is TRBD1 (5 bases). This receptor was identified in a woman in her forties in good health and CMV-seropositive. Sequencing was performed on PBMCs. DNA for the CDR3: TGTGCCAGCTCGCCCGACAGCATTGAAGCTTTCTTT. Encoded protein: CASSPDSIEAFF.